This passage covers 14 T cell receptor beta chains from one sample sequenced in a study of identical twins. TCRdb re-derived calls from the 5' RACE reads in MiXCR, one entry per CDR3 protein. The sample shows hundreds of thousands of distinct CDR3 sequences, 8% to 9% of them seen only once. The data also belong to a second study, concerning yellow fever vaccine responses in identical twins.

Material: PBMCs. Source of these receptors: a young woman in good health.

This clonotype has just a few counts. V gene TRBV5-6 combines with J gene TRBJ1-2; D gene ambiguous. With 2 bases removed from V and 7 bases from J, the gap between germline ends came to 6 bases. Germline V gene sequence: CDR1 SGHDT, CDR2 YYEEEE. The CDR3 is 11 amino acids. The CDR3 loop reads CASSFIGGYTF. The CDR3 nucleotides read TGTGCCAGCAGCTTCATTGGTGGCTACACCTTC.

The chain recombines TRBV27 with TRBJ2-1; 12 bases match TRBD1. Germline trimming cut 10 bases from V and 4 bases from J; bases unmatched to any gene: 8. The CDR3 length is 15 residues. The germline V gene has CDR1 MNHEY and CDR2 SMNVEV (reference sequence). CDR3 in amino acids: CANTRGQGAYNEQFF. The CDR3, as DNA: TGTGCCAACACCCGGGGACAGGGGGCTTACAATGAGCAGTTCTTC.

V gene TRBV27 combines with J gene TRBJ2-1; D is perhaps TRBD1 or TRBD2 (6 bases each). Germline V gene sequence: CDR1 MNHEY, CDR2 SMNVEV (reference sequence). With 6 bases removed from V and 10 bases from J, the gap between germline ends came to 19 bases. The CDR3 runs to 14 residues. The CDR3 bases are TGTGCCAGCAGCTTAGTGGGACTCGGGGGCGAGCAGTTCTTC. The encoded protein is CASSLVGLGGEQFF.

The V and J genes are TRBV9 and TRBJ2-1; 10 bases fit TRBD2. The length of the CDR3 is 16 residues. J was trimmed by 1 base and V by 0 bases; bases with no gene match: 1. Germline-derived CDR1 and CDR2 are SGDLS and YYNGEE. The CDR3 nucleotides read TGTGCCAGCAGCGTAGAAGCGGGGGGGTCCTACAATGAGCAGTTCTTC. Translated, it gives CASSVEAGGSYNEQFF.

This clonotype was seen many times. V gene TRBV14 combines with J gene TRBJ2-7; D is uncertain. Germline V gene lookup returns CDR1 SGHDN and CDR2 FVKESK. V was cut by 1 base and J by 7 bases, with 14 bases left in between. The CDR3 contains 14 residues. This CDR3 reads CASSQGVRSEEQYF. The CDR3 coding sequence is TGTGCCAGCAGCCAAGGTGTGCGGTCTGAAGAGCAGTACTTC.

In this sample, this clonotype turned up a few times. The J gene is TRBJ2-5, the V gene TRBV5-1; 9 bases agree with TRBD2. This CDR3 contains 17 residues. Germline-derived CDR1 and CDR2 are SGHRS and YFSETQ. J gave up 5 bases and V 0 bases, and 11 bases lay outside the gene matches. The CDR3 DNA sequence: TGCGCCAGCAGCTTGGTTAGCGGGGGCACAGAGGGGGAGACCCAGTACTTC. Translating gives CASSLVSGGTEGETQYF.

In its sample, this clonotype was seen many times. The chain's CDR3 is CASSQQRSYNEQFF. The CDR3 DNA reads as TGCGCCAGCAGCCAACAGCGTTCCTACAATGAGCAGTTCTTC. The chain carries TRBV4-3 and TRBJ2-1; D is undetermined. Germline V gene sequence: CDR1 LGHNA, CDR2 YSLEER. The CDR3 is 14 residues long. V was shortened by 2 bases and J by 1 base, with 6 bases between the two germline ends.

This clonotype was picked up a small number of times. The junction departs from the called germline gene at one end, perhaps through a read error. The gene calls are TRBV7-7 and TRBJ2-5; 11 nucleotides align to TRBD2. The CDR3 is 15 amino acids. CDR1 and CDR2 from the germline V gene are SSHAT and FNYEAQ (reference sequence). Here the CDR3 reads CASKLAGESGETQYF. CDR3 bases: TGTGCTAGCAAACTAGCGGGGGAATCTGGGGAGACCCAGTACTTC. Full variable domain (outside the CDR3, taken from reference TRBV7-7 and TRBJ2-5): GAGVSQSPRYKVTKRGQDVTLRCDPISSHATLYWYQQALGQGPEFLTYFNYEAQPDKSGLPSDRFSAERPEGSISTLTIQRTEQRDSAMYRCASKLAGESGETQYFGPGTRLLVL.

The chain joins TRBV30 to TRBJ2-7; D gene uncertain. The CDR3 has 14 amino acids. Trimming removed 3 bases at V and 0 bases at J, with 12 bases between. Germline lookup yields CDR1 GTSNPN and CDR2 SVGIG (reference sequence). The CDR3 is CAWSFDPASYEQYF. The CDR3 region has the DNA TGTGCCTGGAGCTTCGACCCAGCCTCCTACGAGCAGTACTTC.

This clonotype was detected ten times or more. The chain is built from TRBV9 and TRBJ2-3; no definite D call. Trimming took 0 bases from V and 4 from J, leaving 9 bases between them. The CDR3 totals 14 residues. Germline values: CDR1 SGDLS, CDR2 YYNGEE. CDR3 nucleotide sequence: TGTGCCAGCAGCGTAGGGACGTCAGCAGATACGCAGTATTTT. It is translated as CASSVGTSADTQYF.

CDR3: CASSSIQTVSHEQYF. CDR3 in DNA: TGTGCCAGCAGTTCCATACAGACAGTATCCCACGAGCAGTACTTC. This sequence joins TRBV6-5 and TRBJ2-7; D might be TRBD1 (5 bases). The CDR3 consists of 15 residues. Germline V gene data show CDR1 as MNHEY and CDR2 as SVGAGI. The germline V and J ends were trimmed by 4 bases and 5 bases, with 18 bases remaining between them.

In its sample, this clonotype was seen many times. The rearrangement joins TRBV12-3 or TRBV12-4 to TRBJ2-5; D uncertain. Trimming took off 4 bases at V and 0 bases at J, with 3 bases between the two ends. The CDR3 is 12 residues long. The CDR3 DNA reads TGTGCCAGCAGTTGGAACCAAGAGACCCAGTACTTC. Translated: CASSWNQETQYF.

This clonotype has a handful of counts. This chain uses TRBV5-1 with TRBJ2-3; D not resolved. Trimming removed 0 bases from V and 2 bases from J, with 13 bases in between. Germline CDR1 reads SGHRS; CDR2 reads YFSETQ. This CDR3 is built from 16 residues. The DNA of the CDR3 is TGCGCCAGCAGCTTGGAGGCTGCACATTACACAGATACGCAGTATTTT. This sequence encodes CASSLEAAHYTDTQYF.

The rearrangement uses TRBV3-1 and TRBJ2-3, with TRBD2 identical over 9 bases. Germline CDR1 and CDR2: LGHDT and YNNKEL (reference sequence). The CDR3 runs 18 residues. With V trimmed by 0 bases and J by 0 bases, 7 bases remained unmatched. The CDR3 spells CASSQEALAGISTDTQYF. In nucleotides, the CDR3 is TGTGCCAGCAGCCAAGAGGCTCTAGCGGGGATCAGCACAGATACGCAGTATTTT.